The entry that follows covers one T cell receptor (beta chain) sequence. Its cognate antigen is unknown. These data are taken from a study of OX40 agonist ivuxolimab in advanced cancers. Across the study: Dose-escalation patients were diagnosed with hepatocellular carcinoma, melanoma, renal cell cancer or head and neck cancer. The mean age was approximately 60 years, ranging from about 20 to 90, with 65% to 90% of participants male.

Patients were excluded for autoimmune disease history or systemic immunosuppression. CDR3 length: 14 residues. Trimming cost V 1 base and J 6 bases; bases outside gene matches: 3. Germline V lookup: CDR1 SGHRS, CDR2 YFSETQ. Study findings and constraints: Fewer expanded clones were found on average in CD4+ than in CD8+ T cells.

Sequenced by immunoSEQ multiplex PCR; TCRdb stores in-frame clones only, minus some. The table shows around 66,000 clones, with 75% to 90% occurring only once. The clonotype comes from an adult with an advanced solid tumor such as melanoma, head and neck, liver or kidney cancer. The chain couples TRBV5-1 to TRBJ1-5, with 8 positions matching TRBD1. The source material was CD4+ or CD8+ T cells sorted from blood, sampled in a trial of the OX40 agonist ivuxolimab. The CDR3 here is CASSLQGAGQPQHF. The CDR3 DNA sequence: TGCGCCAGCAGCTTGCAGGGGGCGGGTCAGCCCCAGCATTTT.